This TCR beta chain originates from a study of CD8 T cells in Susac syndrome. Treatment-naive patients with stable or active relapsing-remitting disease served as multiple sclerosis controls. Germline lookup yields CDR1 SGHAT and CDR2 FQNNGV. The V gene end was trimmed by 1 base and the J gene end by 7 bases; junction bases not matched to a gene: 6. CDR3 length equals 14 residues. Study-level results: It was acknowledged in the study that its TCR sequencing and HLA analysis involved a relatively small number of individuals.

Reverse transcription of roughly 0.45 to 1 ug RNA was carried out with random hexamers. Coverage of TCR beta CDR3 amplification by immunoSEQ multiplex PCR extended to 54 Vbeta and 13 Jbeta. MiXCR was run by TCRdb on the immunoSEQ multiplex PCR reads, yielding one entry per CDR3 protein. The sample carries about 180,000 distinct CDR3 sequences, about 94% recorded once. Details on this clonotype: Its antigen is currently unknown.

V and J are TRBV11-2 and TRBJ2-7, with 8 bases fitting TRBD1. This clonotype was sampled from a human donor with multiple sclerosis. The sequencing sample was made of CD4+ T cells from PBMCs. CDR3 protein: CASSLVQGAEEQYF. The DNA of the CDR3 is TGTGCCAGCAGCTTAGTCCAGGGGGCGGAAGAGCAGTACTTC.